The 8 T cell receptor beta chains given below trace back to one sample, sequenced in a study of early T cells in non-severe SARS-CoV-2 infection. TCRdb analysed the 5' RACE reads with MiXCR anew, one entry per CDR3 protein. The sample carries tens of thousands of distinct CDR3 sequences, about 10% recorded once. The sample was whole blood. Receptors originate from an adult who was a healthcare worker with PCR-confirmed SARS-CoV-2 infection or an uninfected control (not recorded which).

This clonotype was counted many times. The chain links TRBV6-1 to TRBJ2-1; D is possibly TRBD1 (5 bases). Germline values: CDR1 MNHNS, CDR2 SASEGT. V was trimmed by 6 bases and J by 0 bases, leaving 12 bases between them. The CDR3 is 15 amino acids. CDR3 DNA sequence: TGTGCCAGCAGCCCCGACAGCTTCTCCTACAATGAGCAGTTCTTC. Its translation is CASSPDSFSYNEQFF.

Ten or more counts support this clonotype. The chain combines TRBV4-1 with TRBJ2-7; no definite D call. The CDR3 has 13 residues. Trimming took off 0 bases at V and 3 bases at J, with 6 bases between the two ends. Germline CDR1 is MGHRA and CDR2 is YSYEKL. Here the CDR3 reads CASSQDLDYEQYF. DNA for the CDR3: TGCGCCAGCAGCCAAGACTTGGACTACGAGCAGTACTTC.

This clonotype was seen at least ten times. This chain joins TRBV19 and TRBJ1-6; D is undetermined. Germline V lookup: CDR1 LNHDA, CDR2 SQIVND (reference sequence). The CDR3 is 13 amino acids. V gave up 10 bases and J gave up 2 bases, with 9 bases separating them. CDR3 amino acids: CAIGPPYNSPLHF. The CDR3 bases are TGTGCCATCGGACCCCCCTATAATTCACCCCTCCACTTT.

This clonotype was seen repeatedly, ten times or more. This chain's CDR3 is CASSYWTGVGTEAFF. In DNA, the CDR3 is TGTGCCAGCAGTTATTGGACAGGGGTAGGGACTGAAGCTTTCTTT. The chain combines TRBV6-2 or TRBV6-3 with TRBJ1-1, with 9 bases lining up with TRBD1. Trimming cost V 3 bases and J 5 bases; bases outside gene matches: 7. The CDR3 spans 15 residues. CDR1 MNHEY and CDR2 SVGEGT come from the germline V gene.

The table lists this clonotype with a few counts. This chain uses TRBV5-1 with TRBJ2-3, with D hard to call. CDR3 length equals 12 residues. Germline CDR1 reads SGHRS; CDR2 reads YFSETQ. Trimming stripped 2 bases from V and 4 bases from J, with 5 bases between. CDR3 residues: CASSLRADTQYF. DNA for the CDR3: TGCGCCAGCAGCTTACGCGCAGATACGCAGTATTTT.

This clonotype has a count of ten or more. V and J are TRBV7-9 and TRBJ2-7; 10 nucleotides agree with TRBD1. This CDR3 comprises 16 residues. Germline CDR1 SEHNR, CDR2 FQNEAQ (reference sequence). V shed 5 bases and J 6 bases; nucleotides not matched to a gene: 13. The CDR3 DNA is TGTGCCAGCAGCACTAGAGTCTCGGGACAGGGGACCGAGCAGTACTTC. It translates to CASSTRVSGQGTEQYF. Drawing the rest from reference TRBV7-9 and TRBJ2-7, the complete variable domain is DTGVSQNPRHKITKRGQNVTFRCDPISEHNRLYWYRQTLGQGPEFLTYFQNEAQLEKSRLLSDRFSAERPKGSFSTLEIQRTEQGDSAMYLCASSTRVSGQGTEQYFGPGTRLTVT.

In this sample, this clonotype turned up many times. The J gene is TRBJ2-3, the V gene TRBV5-4; possibly TRBD1 or TRBD2 for D (5 bases each). The CDR3 sequence is 11 residues long. CDR1 is SGHNT, CDR2 YYREEE, per germline (reference sequence). Between the trimmed V and J ends, which lost 4 bases and 11 bases, there was a span of 11 bases. CDR3 in amino acids: CASSRDGEQYF. CDR3 bases: TGTGCCAGCAGCCGGGACGGTGAGCAGTATTTT. Filled out from reference TRBV5-4 and TRBJ2-3, the complete variable domain reads ETGVTQSPTHLIKTRGQQVTLRCSSQSGHNTVSWYQQALGQGPQFIFQYYREEENGRGNFPPRFSGLQFPNYSSELNVNALELDDSALYLCASSRDGEQYFGPGTRLTVL.

This clonotype was observed many times. V gene TRBV2 combines with J gene TRBJ2-1; TRBD1 is a possible D gene (5 bases). The germline gives CDR1 SNHLY, CDR2 FYNNEI. This CDR3 is 12 amino acids long. Trimming shortened V by 4 bases and J by 8 bases, and 9 bases separated the two germline ends. CDR3 loop: CASSGDSYEQFF. The CDR3 coding sequence is TGTGCCAGCAGTGGAGACAGCTATGAGCAGTTCTTC.